This T cell receptor beta chain was sequenced for a study of T cell repertoires in aging, cancer and after chemotherapy. Study-level results: In healthy donors, age-related TCR diversity loss mainly reflected lost richness. Thymic emigration or peripheral T cell expansion may be impaired by lymphoid organ infiltration in hematological cancer.

CDR1 is ENHRY and CDR2 is SYGVKD in the germline V gene. The CDR3 is made up of 18 amino acids. The J segment lost 2 bases and the V segment lost 7 bases, leaving 11 bases of the junction unmatched. Amplification of TCR beta used genomic DNA extracted from peripheral blood. Concerning this clonotype itself: What it binds is unknown.

TRB rearrangements spanning V, D and J were amplified using mixed TRB-A/B primers. One entry per CDR3 protein, called by TCRdb with MiXCR from the multiplex PCR reads. The profile shows several thousand distinct CDR3 sequences, over 25% of them singletons. The sequence came from a human donor with a blood cancer. The V call is TRBV10-3, the J call TRBJ2-2; 12 bases agree with TRBD2. Specimen: blood. The CDR3 region is CAIKLQLAGGTNTGELFF. CDR3 coding DNA: TGTGCCATCAAGCTCCAACTAGCGGGGGGAACCAACACCGGGGAGCTGTTTTTT.